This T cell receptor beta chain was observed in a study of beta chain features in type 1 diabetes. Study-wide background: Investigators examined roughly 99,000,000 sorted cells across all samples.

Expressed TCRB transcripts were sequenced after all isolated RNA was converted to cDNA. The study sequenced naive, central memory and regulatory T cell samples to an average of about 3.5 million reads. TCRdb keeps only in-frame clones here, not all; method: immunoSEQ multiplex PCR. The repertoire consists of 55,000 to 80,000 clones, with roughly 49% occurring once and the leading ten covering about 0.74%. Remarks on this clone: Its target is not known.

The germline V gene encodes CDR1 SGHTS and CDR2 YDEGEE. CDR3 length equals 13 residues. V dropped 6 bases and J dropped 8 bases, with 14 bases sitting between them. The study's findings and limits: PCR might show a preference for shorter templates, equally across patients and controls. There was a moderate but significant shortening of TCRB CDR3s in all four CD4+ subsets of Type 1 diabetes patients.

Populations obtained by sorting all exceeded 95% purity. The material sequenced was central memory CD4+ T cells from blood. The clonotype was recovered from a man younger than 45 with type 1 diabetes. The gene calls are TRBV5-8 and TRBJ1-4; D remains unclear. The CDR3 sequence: CASTGLRGEKLFF. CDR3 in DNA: TGTGCCAGCACGGGGTTACGTGGGGAAAAACTGTTTTTT.